These 9 T cell receptor beta chains were all obtained from the same sample, sequenced in a study of CXCR3-negative and CXCR3-positive naive CD8 T cells. The study made its TRB cDNA libraries by 5' RACE, adding UMI labels. TCRdb reprocessed the 5' RACE reads and keeps a single row for each CDR3 protein, giving no DNA. Its clone listing holds 150,000 or so distinct CDR3 sequences. Their recognized antigens are unknown. Whole-study findings and limits: CXCR3-positive naive cells had TRB CDR3s that were more hydrophobic than CXCR3-negative naive cells had.

Sequences were obtained from naive CXCR3+ CD8+ T cells from blood. The subset is: CD45RO-CCR7+CD27+CD95- naive CD8+ T cells expressing CXCR3 (TNR3+). The source of these receptors is a human donor in good health. Some clones in this sample may be carry-over from other donors' samples.

The J gene is TRBJ2-1, the V gene TRBV14. The germline gives CDR1 SGHDN, CDR2 FVKESK. There are 14 residues in the CDR3. The chain's CDR3 is CASSPDGYDNEQFF.

The chain couples TRBV28 to TRBJ2-4; lacking DNA, the TRBD1 call made by TCRdb goes unchecked. CDR3 size: 15 residues. In germline, CDR1 is MDHEN, CDR2 SYDVKM. The CDR3 region is CASSQEQGWLNIQYF. The full variable domain, completed using reference TRBV28 and TRBJ2-4, is DVKVTQSSRYLVKRTGEKVFLECVQDMDHENMFWYRQDPGLGLRLIYFSYDVKMKEKGDIPEGYSVSREKKERFSLILESASTNQTSMYLCASSQEQGWLNIQYFGAGTRLSVL.

The chain couples TRBV2 to TRBJ1-2; the TCRdb D gene call, TRBD1, has no DNA to confirm it. Germline CDR1 SNHLY, CDR2 FYNNEI. The CDR3 is 14 amino acids. CDR3 loop: CASSEGGQGEGYTF.

The chain uses TRBV7-6 and TRBJ2-7; TCRdb calls TRBD1, which cannot be checked without DNA. The V gene's germline CDR1 is SGHVS and CDR2 FNYEAQ. CDR3 length: 13 amino acids. CDR3 region: CASSPGDRYEQYF. Full variable domain (remainder filled in from reference TRBV7-6 and TRBJ2-7): GAGVSQSPRYKVTKRGQDVALRCDPISGHVSLYWYRQALGQGPEFLTYFNYEAQQDKSGLPNDRFSAERPEGSISTLTIQRTEQRDSAMYRCASSPGDRYEQYFGPGTRLTVT.

The chain uses TRBV4-3 and TRBJ2-1; TCRdb proposes TRBD2, but this gene call is untestable without DNA. The length of the CDR3 is 18 residues. Germline values: CDR1 LGHNA, CDR2 YSLEER. The CDR3 sequence: CASSQGGSGGAAYNEQFF.

V and J are TRBV6-2 or TRBV6-3 and TRBJ1-1. The CDR3 has 14 amino acids. Germline loops: CDR1 MNHEY, CDR2 SVGEGT. The CDR3 reads CASSYQITNTEAFF.

V usage is TRBV6-5 and J usage is TRBJ1-2; TCRdb designates TRBD1, a call that cannot be tested without DNA. CDR1 is MNHEY, CDR2 SVGAGI, per germline. The CDR3 is 15 residues long. The CDR3: CASVQLQGALYGYTF.

The genes are TRBV5-1 and TRBJ2-1; TCRdb's D gene call, TRBD2, goes unchecked for lack of DNA. This CDR3 is built from 17 residues. CDR1 and CDR2 from the germline V gene are SGHRS and YFSETQ. The CDR3 loop is CASSLVERGPNYNEQFF.

The rearrangement uses TRBV6-2 or TRBV6-3 and TRBJ2-1; the TCRdb D gene call, TRBD1, has no DNA to confirm it. Germline V gives CDR1 MNHEY, CDR2 SVGEGT. The CDR3 consists of 13 residues. The CDR3 loop reads CASSYAGVYEQFF.